The clone carrying this T cell receptor (beta chain) appeared a few times. What it recognizes is unknown. The germline V gene has CDR1 DFQATT and CDR2 SNEGSKA (reference sequence). This CDR3 has 15 amino acids. Trimming left V 3 bases short and J 2 bases short, with 16 bases between. Time point here: patch test 3, about 24 weeks after DPC sensitization. Treatment of the sample: therapeutic diphenylcyclopropenone sensitization with weekly scalp DPC. This specimen belongs to a study of human T cells and chemical hapten exposure. Via MiXCR, TCRdb re-called the RACE reads, giving one row per CDR3 protein. This table has about 82,000 distinct CDR3 sequences, 10% to 15% appearing once. Study results and caveats: Expanded TCR counts at PT1 went up together with patch test score, a positive correlation.

The receptor was isolated from a woman in her fifties or sixties with alopecia areata. Some clones in this sample may be carry-over from other donors' samples. The sequencing here drew on whole blood, taken in connection with sensitization to the hapten diphenylcyclopropenone (DPC). This sequence joins TRBV20-1 and TRBJ1-2; tentatively, D is TRBD1 (6 bases). The CDR3 sequence is CSASDTGQSNYGYTF. The DNA of the CDR3 is TGCAGTGCTAGCGACACCGGACAGTCCAACTATGGCTACACCTTC.